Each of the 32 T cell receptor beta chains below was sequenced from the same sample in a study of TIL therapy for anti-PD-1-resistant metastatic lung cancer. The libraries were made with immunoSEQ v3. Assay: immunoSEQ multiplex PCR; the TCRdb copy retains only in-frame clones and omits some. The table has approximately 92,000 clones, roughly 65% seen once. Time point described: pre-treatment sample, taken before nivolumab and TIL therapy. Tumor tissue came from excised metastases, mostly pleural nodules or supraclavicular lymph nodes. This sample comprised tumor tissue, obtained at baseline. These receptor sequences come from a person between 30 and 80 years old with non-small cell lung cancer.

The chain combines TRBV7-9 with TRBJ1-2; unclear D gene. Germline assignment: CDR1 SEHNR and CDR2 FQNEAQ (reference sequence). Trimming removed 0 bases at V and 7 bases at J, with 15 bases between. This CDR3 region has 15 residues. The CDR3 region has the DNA TGTGCCAGCAGCTTAGCGGCAGATCAAGCCTTTGGCTACACCTTC. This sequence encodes CASSLAADQAFGYTF.

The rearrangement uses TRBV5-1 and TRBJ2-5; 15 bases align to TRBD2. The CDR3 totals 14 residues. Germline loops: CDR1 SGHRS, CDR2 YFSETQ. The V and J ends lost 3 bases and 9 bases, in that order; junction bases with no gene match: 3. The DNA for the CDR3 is TGCGCCAGCAGCTCCGGGACTAGCGGGGGGCCCCAGTACTTC. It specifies CASSSGTSGGPQYF. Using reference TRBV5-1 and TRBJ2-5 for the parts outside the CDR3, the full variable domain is KAGVTQTPRYLIKTRGQQVTLSCSPISGHRSVSWYQQTPGQGLQFLFEYFSETQRNKGNFPGRFSGRQFSNSRSEMNVSTLELGDSALYLCASSSGTSGGPQYFGPGTRLLVL.

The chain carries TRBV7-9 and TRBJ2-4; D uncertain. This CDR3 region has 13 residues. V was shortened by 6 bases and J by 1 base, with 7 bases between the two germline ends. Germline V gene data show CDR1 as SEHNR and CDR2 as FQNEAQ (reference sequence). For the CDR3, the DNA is TGTGCCAGCAGTCCTCGGGCCAAAAACATTCAGTACTTC. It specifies CASSPRAKNIQYF.

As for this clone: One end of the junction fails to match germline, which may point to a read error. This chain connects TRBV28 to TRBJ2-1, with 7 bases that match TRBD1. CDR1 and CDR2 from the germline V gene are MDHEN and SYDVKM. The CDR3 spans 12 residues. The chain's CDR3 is CATRGPYDEQFF. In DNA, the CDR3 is TGTGCCACAAGGGGGCCCTACGATGAGCAGTTCTTC.

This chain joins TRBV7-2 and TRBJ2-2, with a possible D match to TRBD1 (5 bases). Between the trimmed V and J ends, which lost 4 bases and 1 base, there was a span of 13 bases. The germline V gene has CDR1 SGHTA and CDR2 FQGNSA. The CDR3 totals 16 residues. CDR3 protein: CASSWLGQVNTGELFF. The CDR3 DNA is TGTGCCAGCAGCTGGTTGGGGCAAGTGAACACCGGGGAGCTGTTTTTT.

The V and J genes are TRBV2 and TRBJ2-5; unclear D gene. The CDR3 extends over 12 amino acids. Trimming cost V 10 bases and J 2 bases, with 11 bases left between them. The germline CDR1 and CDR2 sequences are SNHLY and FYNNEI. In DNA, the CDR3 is TGTGCCACCGCCGGGTTTCAAGAGACCCAGTACTTC. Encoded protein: CATAGFQETQYF.

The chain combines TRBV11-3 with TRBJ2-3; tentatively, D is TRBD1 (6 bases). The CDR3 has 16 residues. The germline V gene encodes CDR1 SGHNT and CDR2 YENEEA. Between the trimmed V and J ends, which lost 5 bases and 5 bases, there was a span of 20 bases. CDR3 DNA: TGTGCCAGCAGCCCAGGGGCAGGCCCCCTGGGAGATACGCAGTATTTT. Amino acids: CASSPGAGPLGDTQYF. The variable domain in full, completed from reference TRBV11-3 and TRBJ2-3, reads EAGVVQSPRYKIIEKKQPVAFWCNPISGHNTLYWYLQNLGQGPELLIRYENEEAVDDSQLPKDRFSAERLKGVDSTLKIQPAELGDSAVYLCASSPGAGPLGDTQYFGPGTRLTVL.

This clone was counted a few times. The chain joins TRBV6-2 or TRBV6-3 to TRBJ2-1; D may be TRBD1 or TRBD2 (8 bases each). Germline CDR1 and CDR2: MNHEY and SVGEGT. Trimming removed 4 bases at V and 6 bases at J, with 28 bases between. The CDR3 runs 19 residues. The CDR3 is CASSSSGGAVGRASNEQFF. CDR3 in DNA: TGTGCCAGCAGTTCATCAGGGGGCGCGGTCGGGAGGGCCTCCAATGAGCAGTTCTTC.

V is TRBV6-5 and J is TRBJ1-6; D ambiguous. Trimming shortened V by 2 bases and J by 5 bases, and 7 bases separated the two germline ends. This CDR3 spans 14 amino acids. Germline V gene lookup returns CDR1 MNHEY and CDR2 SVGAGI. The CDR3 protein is CASSYGRDNSPLHF. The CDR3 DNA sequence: TGTGCCAGCAGTTACGGTAGGGATAATTCACCCCTCCACTTT.

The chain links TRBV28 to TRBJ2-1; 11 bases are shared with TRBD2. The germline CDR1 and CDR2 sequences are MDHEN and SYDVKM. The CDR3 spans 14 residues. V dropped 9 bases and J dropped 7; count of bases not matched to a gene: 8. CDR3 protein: CASQGTSGRNEQFF. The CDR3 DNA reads TGTGCCAGTCAGGGGACTAGCGGTCGGAATGAGCAGTTCTTC.

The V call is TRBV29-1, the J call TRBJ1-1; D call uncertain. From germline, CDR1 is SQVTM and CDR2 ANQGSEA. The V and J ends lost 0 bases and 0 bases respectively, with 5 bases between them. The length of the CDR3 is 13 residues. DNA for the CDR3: TGCAGCGTTGAAGAGACGGTGAACACTGAAGCTTTCTTT. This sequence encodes CSVEETVNTEAFF.

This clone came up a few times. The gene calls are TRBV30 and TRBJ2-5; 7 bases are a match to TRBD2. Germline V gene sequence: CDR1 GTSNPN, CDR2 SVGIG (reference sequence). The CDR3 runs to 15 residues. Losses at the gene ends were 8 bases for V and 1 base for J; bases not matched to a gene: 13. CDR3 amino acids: CATTGTKGPQETQYF. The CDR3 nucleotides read TGTGCCACGACCGGGACTAAGGGCCCCCAAGAGACCCAGTACTTC.

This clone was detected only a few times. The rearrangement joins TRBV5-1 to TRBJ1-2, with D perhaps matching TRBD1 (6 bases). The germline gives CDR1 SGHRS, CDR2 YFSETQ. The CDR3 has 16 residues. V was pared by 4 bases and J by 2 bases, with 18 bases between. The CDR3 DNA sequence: TGCGCCAGCAGCCTGGTCACACAGGGCTCAAACTATGGCTACACCTTC. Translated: CASSLVTQGSNYGYTF.

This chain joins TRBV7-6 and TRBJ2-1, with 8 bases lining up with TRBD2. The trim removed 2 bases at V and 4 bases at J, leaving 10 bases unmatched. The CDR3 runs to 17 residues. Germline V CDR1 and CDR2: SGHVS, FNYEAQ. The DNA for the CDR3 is TGTGCCAGCAGCTTACTGGGCTCAGCGGGGGTATACAATGAGCAGTTCTTC. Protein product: CASSLLGSAGVYNEQFF.

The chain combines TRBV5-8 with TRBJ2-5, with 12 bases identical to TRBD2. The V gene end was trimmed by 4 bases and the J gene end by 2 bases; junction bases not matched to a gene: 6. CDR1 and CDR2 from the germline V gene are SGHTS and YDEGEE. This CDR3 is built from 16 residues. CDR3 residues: CASSVGTSGYQETQYF. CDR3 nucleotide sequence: TGTGCCAGCAGCGTGGGGACTAGCGGGTATCAAGAGACCCAGTACTTC.

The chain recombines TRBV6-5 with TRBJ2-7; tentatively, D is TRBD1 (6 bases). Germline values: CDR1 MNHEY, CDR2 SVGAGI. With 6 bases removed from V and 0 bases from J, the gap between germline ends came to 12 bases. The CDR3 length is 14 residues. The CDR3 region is CASRVQGTSYEQYF. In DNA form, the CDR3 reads TGTGCCAGCAGGGTACAGGGTACCTCCTACGAGCAGTACTTC.

The DNA for the CDR3 is TGTGCCAGCAGATTTCGGGGACAGGGGGTTGCGGGAAACACCATATATTTT. Its translation: CASRFRGQGVAGNTIYF. The genes are TRBV5-6 and TRBJ1-3; 11 bases are a match to TRBD1. The germline V gene has CDR1 SGHDT and CDR2 YYEEEE. CDR3 size: 17 residues. V lost 5 bases, J lost 4 bases, and 11 bases stayed unmatched.

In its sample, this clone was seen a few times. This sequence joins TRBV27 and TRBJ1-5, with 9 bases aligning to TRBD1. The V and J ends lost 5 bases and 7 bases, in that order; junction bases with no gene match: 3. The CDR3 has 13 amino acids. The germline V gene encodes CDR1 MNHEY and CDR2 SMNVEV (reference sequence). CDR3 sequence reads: CASSRQGGQPQHF. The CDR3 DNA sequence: TGTGCCAGCAGTCGACAGGGGGGCCAGCCCCAGCATTTT.

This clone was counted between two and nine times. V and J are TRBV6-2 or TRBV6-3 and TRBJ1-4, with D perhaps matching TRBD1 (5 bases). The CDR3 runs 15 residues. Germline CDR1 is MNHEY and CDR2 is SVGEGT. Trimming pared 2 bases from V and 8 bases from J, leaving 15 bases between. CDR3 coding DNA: TGTGCCAGCAGTTACCCAACGGGGCGCGGGGAAAAACTGTTTTTT. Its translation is CASSYPTGRGEKLFF.

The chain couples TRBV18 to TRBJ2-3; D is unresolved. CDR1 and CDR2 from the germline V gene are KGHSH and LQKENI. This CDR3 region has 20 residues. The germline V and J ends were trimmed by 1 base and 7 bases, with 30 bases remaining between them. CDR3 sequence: CASSPQYPVGIDIGPNTQYF. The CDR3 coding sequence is TGTGCCAGCTCACCACAGTATCCCGTAGGGATCGATATTGGACCTAATACGCAGTATTTT. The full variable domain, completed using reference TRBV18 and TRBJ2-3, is NAGVMQNPRHLVRRRGQEARLRCSPMKGHSHVYWYRQLPEEGLKFMVYLQKENIIDESGMPKERFSAEFPKEGPSILRIQQVVRGDSAAYFCASSPQYPVGIDIGPNTQYFGPGTRLTVL.

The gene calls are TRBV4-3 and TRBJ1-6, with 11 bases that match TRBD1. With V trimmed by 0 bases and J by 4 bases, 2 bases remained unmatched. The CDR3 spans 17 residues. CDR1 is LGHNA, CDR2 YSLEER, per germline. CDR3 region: CASSQDWDRGYNSPLHF. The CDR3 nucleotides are TGCGCCAGCAGCCAAGATTGGGACAGGGGGTATAATTCACCCCTCCACTTT.

The CDR3 loop reads CASSIHRDRGLLNYGYTF. CDR3 DNA sequence: TGTGCCAGTAGTATCCACCGGGACAGGGGCCTCCTTAACTATGGCTACACCTTC. The gene calls are TRBV19 and TRBJ1-2, with 10 bases identical to TRBD1. With 3 bases clipped from V and 1 base from J, the junction kept 11 bases outside the gene matches. The CDR3 sequence is 18 residues long. Germline assignment: CDR1 LNHDA and CDR2 SQIVND (reference sequence).

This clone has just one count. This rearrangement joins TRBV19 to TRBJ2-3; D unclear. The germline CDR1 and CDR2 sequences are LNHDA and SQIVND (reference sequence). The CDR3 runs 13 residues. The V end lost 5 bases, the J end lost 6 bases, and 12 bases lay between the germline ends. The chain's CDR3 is CASSVSSGDTQYF. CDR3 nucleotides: TGTGCCAGTAGTGTCTCCTCTGGGGATACGCAGTATTTT.

DNA for the CDR3: TGTGCCAGCAGTCCATCTCTTCTAGGGCACGCCGAGCAGTACTTC. The encoded protein is CASSPSLLGHAEQYF. The chain has TRBV6-5 and TRBJ2-7; D gene uncertain. The germline gives CDR1 MNHEY, CDR2 SVGAGI. The length of the CDR3 is 15 residues. Trimming stripped 5 bases from V and 6 bases from J, with 20 bases between.

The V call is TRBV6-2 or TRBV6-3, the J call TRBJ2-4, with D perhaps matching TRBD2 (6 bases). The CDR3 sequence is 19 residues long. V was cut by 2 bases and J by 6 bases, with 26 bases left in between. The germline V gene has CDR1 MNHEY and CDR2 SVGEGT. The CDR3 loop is CASSYDRGGARVLGNIQYF. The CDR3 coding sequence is TGTGCCAGCAGTTACGACCGTGGAGGGGCGCGGGTGTTAGGAAACATTCAGTACTTC.

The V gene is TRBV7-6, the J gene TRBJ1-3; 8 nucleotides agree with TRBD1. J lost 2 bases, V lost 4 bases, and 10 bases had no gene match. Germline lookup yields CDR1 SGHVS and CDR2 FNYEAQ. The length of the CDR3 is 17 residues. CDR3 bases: TGTGCCAGCAGCTACGGGGGGGACAGGTATACTGGAAACACCATATATTTT. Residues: CASSYGGDRYTGNTIYF.

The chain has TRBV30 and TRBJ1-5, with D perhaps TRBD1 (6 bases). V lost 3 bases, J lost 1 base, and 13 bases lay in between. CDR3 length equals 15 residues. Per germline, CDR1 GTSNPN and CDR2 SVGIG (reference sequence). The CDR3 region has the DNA TGTGCCTGGAGGCACCCCGACAGGAGCAATCAGCCCCAGCATTTT. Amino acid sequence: CAWRHPDRSNQPQHF.

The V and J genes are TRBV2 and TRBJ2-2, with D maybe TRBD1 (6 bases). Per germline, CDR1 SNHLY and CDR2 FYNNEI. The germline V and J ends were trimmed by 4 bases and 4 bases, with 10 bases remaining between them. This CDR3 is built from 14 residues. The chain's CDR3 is CASSGQVGTGELFF. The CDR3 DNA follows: TGTGCCAGCAGTGGACAGGTCGGCACCGGGGAGCTGTTTTTT.

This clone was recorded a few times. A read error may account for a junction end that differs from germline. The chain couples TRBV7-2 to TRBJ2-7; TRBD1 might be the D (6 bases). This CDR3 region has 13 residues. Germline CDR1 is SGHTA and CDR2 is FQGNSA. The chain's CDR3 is CASSLATDSPKNF. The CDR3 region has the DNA TGTGCCAGCAGCTTAGCGACGGACAGCCCTAAGAACTTC.

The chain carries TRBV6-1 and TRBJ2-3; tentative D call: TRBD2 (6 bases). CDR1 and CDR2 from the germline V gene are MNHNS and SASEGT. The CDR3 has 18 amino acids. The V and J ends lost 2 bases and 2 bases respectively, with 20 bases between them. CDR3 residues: CASSEMVGGSVDTDTQYF. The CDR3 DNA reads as TGTGCCAGCAGTGAAATGGTGGGGGGAAGTGTGGACACAGATACGCAGTATTTT.

The DNA of the CDR3 is TGTGCCAGCAGCTTCGACAGGGACTATGGCTACACCTTC. It yields the protein CASSFDRDYGYTF. The chain joins TRBV5-6 to TRBJ1-2; 7 bases match TRBD1. CDR1 and CDR2 (germline): SGHDT, YYEEEE. Trimming removed 2 bases from V and 3 bases from J; junction bases left unmatched: 1. This CDR3 has 13 residues.

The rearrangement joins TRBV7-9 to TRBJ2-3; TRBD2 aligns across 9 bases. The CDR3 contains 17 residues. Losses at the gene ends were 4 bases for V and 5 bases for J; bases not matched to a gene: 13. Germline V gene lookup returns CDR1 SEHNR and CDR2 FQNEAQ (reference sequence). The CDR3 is CASSSQSSGNGVDTQYF. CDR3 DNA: TGTGCCAGCAGCTCCCAGTCTAGCGGGAATGGTGTAGATACGCAGTATTTT.